The T cell receptor beta chain described here comes from a study of cytomegalovirus exposure and HLA in healthy donors. General study results and limits: Associated with HLA alleles at 0.05 false discovery rate in a later analysis were 15,000 to 20,000 TCR beta sequences. Some segments of the V type, notably TRBV6-2 and TRBV6-3, were excluded as indistinguishable. Some TCR beta chains (roughly 150 of them) were listed as cytomegalovirus-associated. Later analysis reportedly placed an Asian-associated ancestry cluster below the approximately 650-donor mean in N-insertions.

Turning to this clone: Its antigen is not known.

Germline V lookup: CDR1 SEHNR, CDR2 FQNEAQ (reference sequence). Trimming removed 8 bases at V and 2 bases at J, with 6 bases between. This CDR3 has 12 amino acids. The PCR employed 60 Vbeta primers together with 13 Jbeta primers. TCRdb's copy holds only in-frame clones and misses some; the assay was immunoSEQ multiplex PCR. The sample includes fewer than 150,000 clones, 80% seen only once; the top ten take less than 0.25%. The TCR originated in a man between 45 and 60 years old in good health and CMV-seronegative. The specimen was PBMCs. This chain links TRBV7-9 with TRBJ2-2; D is undetermined. The CDR3 sequence is CASYRNTGELFF. DNA of the CDR3: TGTGCCAGCTATAGAAACACCGGGGAGCTGTTTTTT.